These T cell receptor beta chains were read from a single sample in a study of T-cell reconstitution after alpha-beta-depleted transplantation in children. Using its own MiXCR run on the PCR reads, TCRdb lists one record per CDR3 protein. The sample carries 90,000 to 130,000 distinct CDR3 sequences, under 13% recorded once. Sequencing was performed on PBMCs from the stem cell graft donor, taken from the stem cell graft. The source of these receptors is a human donor who donated a stem cell graft to a child with acute lymphoblastic leukemia. Each CDR3 is given with its conserved first and last residue.

j_gene: TRBJ2-7
v_gene: TRBV7-9
CDR3aa: CASSPPTSSSEQYF

j_gene: TRBJ2-1
v_gene: TRBV3-1
CDR3aa: CASSQLGQSLLDEQFF

j_gene: TRBJ2-7
v_gene: TRBV27
CDR3aa: CASSYRDRGGEQYF

j_gene: TRBJ2-1
v_gene: TRBV27
CDR3aa: CASSRPAGGDEQFF

j_gene: TRBJ1-5
v_gene: TRBV27
CDR3aa: CASSLSPSGPNQPQHF

j_gene: TRBJ1-5
v_gene: TRBV18
CDR3aa: CASSPQRWVGQPQHF

j_gene: TRBJ2-7
v_gene: TRBV7-2
CDR3aa: CASSGNRGGSREQYF

j_gene: TRBJ2-1
v_gene: TRBV27
CDR3aa: CASSSSRVLSDNEQFF

j_gene: TRBJ2-7
v_gene: TRBV6-1
CDR3aa: CASSGTGREPYEQYF

j_gene: TRBJ1-2
v_gene: TRBV5-1
CDR3aa: CASSLTSIGQGSYTF

j_gene: TRBJ2-7
v_gene: TRBV7-2
CDR3aa: CASSLGYGAEQYF

j_gene: TRBJ2-5
v_gene: TRBV5-6
CDR3aa: CASSLAGAEETQYF

j_gene: TRBJ1-2
v_gene: TRBV5-1
CDR3aa: CASSLAGRRNGYTF

j_gene: TRBJ2-5
v_gene: TRBV29-1
CDR3aa: CSVGTGRETQYF

j_gene: TRBJ1-2
v_gene: TRBV20-1
CDR3aa: CSPGEGGYTF

j_gene: TRBJ1-2
v_gene: TRBV12-3/TRBV12-4
CDR3aa: CASSLYSGRGGYTF

j_gene: TRBJ2-7
v_gene: TRBV5-1
CDR3aa: CASSPRRGERTYEQYF

j_gene: TRBJ1-2
v_gene: TRBV7-2
CDR3aa: CASSPRDGGLHGYTF

j_gene: TRBJ2-7
v_gene: TRBV29-1
CDR3aa: CSATGTSGRVTYEQYF

j_gene: TRBJ2-7
v_gene: TRBV7-8
CDR3aa: CASSSPRSYEQYF

j_gene: TRBJ1-4
v_gene: TRBV12-3/TRBV12-4
CDR3aa: CASSLQGLEKLFF

j_gene: TRBJ2-5
v_gene: TRBV7-8
CDR3aa: CASSLDPGQGQETQYF

j_gene: TRBJ2-3
v_gene: TRBV12-3/TRBV12-4
CDR3aa: CASSLGVDTQYF

j_gene: TRBJ2-2
v_gene: TRBV12-3/TRBV12-4
CDR3aa: CASILQGGGTGELFF

j_gene: TRBJ1-5
v_gene: TRBV20-1
CDR3aa: CSAKAAGGLQPQHF

j_gene: TRBJ1-5
v_gene: TRBV4-1
CDR3aa: CASADTSNQPQHF

j_gene: TRBJ2-2
v_gene: TRBV12-3/TRBV12-4
CDR3aa: CASSSRGGGNTGELFF

j_gene: TRBJ2-1
v_gene: TRBV12-3/TRBV12-4
CDR3aa: CASSDLAGGRQFF

j_gene: TRBJ1-5
v_gene: TRBV5-1
CDR3aa: CASSSGDSSNQPQHF